The 30 T cell receptor beta chains below come from one sample, sequenced in a study of control samples from healthy donors and cancer patients. The repertoire was sequenced with immunoSEQ multiplex PCR; TCRdb's copy has only in-frame clones and lacks some. The repertoire holds some 94,000 clones, with around 87% as singletons. Sequencing input: blood. The receptors were sampled from a woman in her forties or fifties in good health.

The table lists this clone with a few counts. The CDR3 nucleotides are TGTGCCAGCACGGTCCCGGGGGGCACAGATACGCAGTATTTT. The encoded protein is CASTVPGGTDTQYF. V is TRBV6-5 and J is TRBJ2-3; weak D call: TRBD2 (6 bases). Trimming removed 7 bases from V and 1 base from J, with 12 bases in between. This CDR3 spans 14 amino acids. Germline CDR1 is MNHEY and CDR2 is SVGAGI.

V and J are TRBV6-4 and TRBJ2-2; unclear D gene. V lost 8 bases and J lost 0, with 10 bases in between. Germline values: CDR1 MRHNA, CDR2 SNTAGT. The CDR3 covers 14 residues. CDR3 sequence reads: CASSELSNTGELFF. Here the CDR3 DNA reads TGTGCCAGCTCGGAACTATCGAACACCGGGGAGCTGTTTTTT.

The rearrangement links TRBV19 to TRBJ2-5; 9 bases match TRBD1. Germline lookup yields CDR1 LNHDA and CDR2 SQIVND (reference sequence). Germline trimming cut 7 bases from V and 3 bases from J; bases unmatched to any gene: 12. The length of the CDR3 is 16 residues. CDR3 loop: CASTRTPGQGEETQYF. CDR3 nucleotide sequence: TGTGCCAGTACTCGAACCCCGGGACAGGGAGAAGAGACCCAGTACTTC.

This rearrangement joins TRBV2 to TRBJ2-7; D possibly corresponds to TRBD1 (6 bases). Trimming removed 7 bases at V and 2 bases at J, with 9 bases between. Per germline, CDR1 SNHLY and CDR2 FYNNEI. The CDR3 loop spans 12 amino acids. In DNA, the CDR3 is TGTGCCAGCATTCAGGGGACCTACGAGCAGTACTTC. Encoded protein: CASIQGTYEQYF.

The chain is built from TRBV4-3 and TRBJ1-1; D gene ambiguous. Between the trimmed V and J ends, which lost 1 base and 5 bases, there was a span of 8 bases. Germline V lookup: CDR1 LGHNA, CDR2 YSLEER. The CDR3 consists of 13 residues. CDR3 amino acids: CASSQGKRTEAFF. DNA of the CDR3: TGCGCCAGCAGCCAAGGGAAGAGAACTGAAGCTTTCTTT.

The gene calls are TRBV11-2 and TRBJ1-6; 8 bases map to TRBD1. With V trimmed by 0 bases and J by 10 bases, 5 bases remained unmatched. The CDR3 spans 15 residues. Looked up from germline, CDR1 is SGHAT and CDR2 is FQNNGV. The CDR3 region has the DNA TGTGCCAGCAGCTTAGAGAGGACAGGGACCTCACCCCTCCACTTT. Translation gives CASSLERTGTSPLHF.

This clone was seen a few times. The chain combines TRBV2 with TRBJ2-7, with 12 bases matching TRBD2. Germline loops: CDR1 SNHLY, CDR2 FYNNEI. Unmatched junction bases numbered 4, after V lost 7 bases and J lost 3 bases. The CDR3 length is 14 residues. The CDR3 DNA follows: TGTGCCAGCAAACTAGCGGGAGGTTTCTACGAGCAGTACTTC. Translating it yields CASKLAGGFYEQYF. Full variable domain (outside the CDR3, taken from reference TRBV2 and TRBJ2-7): EPEVTQTPSHQVTQMGQEVILRCVPISNHLYFYWYRQILGQKVEFLVSFYNNEISEKSEIFDDQFSVERPDGSNFTLKIRSTKLEDSAMYFCASKLAGGFYEQYFGPGTRLTVT.

This rearrangement joins TRBV7-2 to TRBJ1-2; TRBD1 aligns across 8 bases. V trimming: 4 bases; J trimming: 7 bases; junction bases outside the gene matches: 5. Germline CDR1 is SGHTA and CDR2 is FQGNSA. The CDR3 is 13 amino acids. The DNA for the CDR3 is TGTGCCAGCAGCTCCGACAGGGGCTCTGGCTACACCTTC. Its protein product is CASSSDRGSGYTF.

V and J are TRBV6-6 and TRBJ1-5, with 8 bases that match TRBD1. CDR3 length: 14 residues. The germline CDR1 and CDR2 sequences are MNHNY and SVGAGI (reference sequence). With V trimmed by 5 bases and J by 6 bases, 6 bases remained unmatched. Here the CDR3 reads CASSRDRGGQPQHF. The CDR3 coding sequence is TGTGCCAGCAGTCGCGACAGGGGCGGTCAGCCCCAGCATTTT.

This sequence joins TRBV28 and TRBJ2-7, with 9 bases that match TRBD2. V lost 4 bases, J lost 1 base, and 5 bases stayed unmatched. In germline, CDR1 is MDHEN, CDR2 SYDVKM. The CDR3 sequence is 15 residues long. CDR3 DNA: TGTGCCAGCAGTTCACTCCTAGCGGGGTCCTACGAGCAGTACTTC. Its protein product is CASSSLLAGSYEQYF.

The rearrangement joins TRBV4-3 to TRBJ2-3; possibly TRBD2 for D (6 bases). The germline V gene has CDR1 LGHNA and CDR2 YSLEER. This CDR3 is built from 14 residues. V dropped 4 bases and J dropped 1 base, with 9 bases sitting between them. CDR3 nucleotide sequence: TGCGCCAGCAGCCTTGCTAGCGGCACAGATACGCAGTATTTT. It is translated as CASSLASGTDTQYF.

This chain connects TRBV19 to TRBJ2-7; a weak D match, TRBD1 (5 bases). The CDR3 loop spans 16 amino acids. CDR1 LNHDA and CDR2 SQIVND come from the germline V gene (reference sequence). With 5 bases removed from V and 4 bases from J, the gap between germline ends came to 21 bases. CDR3 coding DNA: TGTGCCAGTAGTCCGAGTGGCGCAGGGTATCTTTACGAGCAGTACTTC. Its protein is CASSPSGAGYLYEQYF. The variable domain in full, completed from reference TRBV19 and TRBJ2-7, reads DGGITQSPKYLFRKEGQNVTLSCEQNLNHDAMYWYRQDPGQGLRLIYYSQIVNDFQKGDIAEGYSVSREKKESFPLTVTSAQKNPTAFYLCASSPSGAGYLYEQYFGPGTRLTVT.

This clone was counted a single time. V and J are TRBV4-2 and TRBJ2-7; D might be TRBD1 (6 bases). The V end lost 5 bases, the J end lost 2 bases, and 19 bases lay between the germline ends. The germline CDR1 and CDR2 sequences are LGHNA and YNFKEQ. The CDR3 totals 16 residues. CDR3 residues: CASSYTLRDTAYEQYF. The CDR3 nucleotides are TGTGCCAGCAGCTACACGCTCCGGGACACCGCCTACGAGCAGTACTTC.

The rearrangement uses TRBV2 and TRBJ2-2, with D possibly TRBD1 on 7 matching bases. This CDR3 spans 16 amino acids. V was clipped by 5 bases and J by 0 bases, with 13 bases between them. CDR1 is SNHLY, CDR2 FYNNEI, per germline. The CDR3 DNA reads TGTGCCAGCAGTCGGAGGGGGCCTACGAACACCGGGGAGCTGTTTTTT. Amino acid sequence: CASSRRGPTNTGELFF.

The chain carries TRBV7-8 and TRBJ2-7, with D maybe TRBD2 (6 bases). The germline CDR1 and CDR2 sequences are SGHVS and FQNEAQ. This CDR3 comprises 15 residues. Trimming left V 2 bases short and J 4 bases short, with 15 bases between. CDR3 region: CASSLFAGGQYEQYF. In nucleotides, the CDR3 is TGTGCCAGCAGCTTATTCGCCGGAGGGCAATACGAGCAGTACTTC.

V gene TRBV7-2 combines with J gene TRBJ2-1; 7 bases match TRBD1. The CDR3 covers 13 residues. Germline V gene sequence: CDR1 SGHTA, CDR2 FQGNSA. The junction had 3 bases not matched to a gene; V was cut back by 3 bases and J by 7 bases. The CDR3 sequence: CASSFPTGNEQFF. CDR3 DNA sequence: TGTGCCAGCAGCTTCCCGACAGGGAATGAGCAGTTCTTC. Full variable domain (missing parts from reference TRBV7-2 and TRBJ2-1): GAGVSQSPSNKVTEKGKDVELRCDPISGHTALYWYRQSLGQGLEFLIYFQGNSAPDKSGLPSDRFSAERTGGSVSTLTIQRTQQEDSAVYLCASSFPTGNEQFFGPGTRLTVL.

The genes are TRBV5-4 and TRBJ2-7; the match to TRBD1 covers 7 bases. CDR3 length: 15 amino acids. Germline V gene data show CDR1 as SGHNT and CDR2 as YYREEE (reference sequence). The V gene end was trimmed by 4 bases and the J gene end by 7 bases; junction bases not matched to a gene: 14. The CDR3 sequence is CASSIGQAGPLEQYF. The CDR3, as DNA: TGTGCCAGCAGCATCGGACAGGCTGGTCCTTTGGAGCAGTACTTC.

V is TRBV5-4 and J is TRBJ2-3, with a weak D call TRBD2 (6 bases). Germline CDR1 is SGHNT and CDR2 is YYREEE (reference sequence). V was cut by 0 bases and J by 0 bases, with 17 bases left in between. CDR3 length: 18 amino acids. The CDR3 DNA reads TGTGCCAGCAGCTTGGACACCGGGACTCCATCAAGCACAGATACGCAGTATTTT. It codes for CASSLDTGTPSSTDTQYF.

This clone was counted only a few times. The chain has TRBV24-1 and TRBJ2-3; the match to TRBD2 covers 10 bases. Germline-derived CDR1 and CDR2 are KGHDR and SFDVKD. V was pared by 10 bases and J by 1 base, with 7 bases of the junction left unmatched. The length of the CDR3 is 15 residues. The CDR3 DNA follows: TGTGCCACTAGTACTAGCGGGGACCGCACAGATACGCAGTATTTT. As protein: CATSTSGDRTDTQYF.

About this clone: Its ends do not fully match the called genes, so a read error is possible. J is TRBJ2-7 and V is TRBV7-9; 10 bases map to TRBD2. Germline CDR1 and CDR2: SEHNR and FQNEAQ (reference sequence). CDR3 length equals 13 residues. DNA for the CDR3: TGTGCCAGCAGCCCGTCCACAGCGGGAGGGCCTATCTTC. It encodes CASSPSTAGGPIF.

The chain couples TRBV5-1 to TRBJ1-2; D remains ambiguous. The CDR3 covers 14 residues. The V gene's germline CDR1 is SGHRS and CDR2 YFSETQ. V lost 0 bases to trimming and J lost 4 bases, with 10 bases between them. CDR3 protein: CASSLDLGSYGYTF. CDR3 DNA: TGCGCCAGCAGCTTGGATCTGGGAAGCTATGGCTACACCTTC.

J is TRBJ1-5 and V is TRBV5-1; D unclear. This CDR3 is 16 amino acids long. Trimming left V 0 bases short and J 0 bases short, with 10 bases between. Germline CDR1 and CDR2: SGHRS and YFSETQ. CDR3 nucleotide sequence: TGCGCCAGCAGCTTGGTTAGCCAGGATAGCAATCAGCCCCAGCATTTT. Translation: CASSLVSQDSNQPQHF.

The chain employs TRBV7-8 and TRBJ1-3; 7 positions match TRBD1. J was trimmed by 3 bases and V by 2 bases; bases with no gene match: 7. The CDR3 is 16 amino acids. Germline lookup yields CDR1 SGHVS and CDR2 FQNEAQ. The CDR3 sequence is CASSLQGGLYGNTIYF. The CDR3 region has the DNA TGTGCCAGCAGCTTACAGGGGGGCCTATATGGAAACACCATATATTTT. Full variable domain (missing parts from reference TRBV7-8 and TRBJ1-3): GAGVSQSPRYKVAKRGQDVALRCDPISGHVSLFWYQQALGQGPEFLTYFQNEAQLDKSGLPSDRFFAERPEGSVSTLKIQRTQQEDSAVYLCASSLQGGLYGNTIYFGEGSWLTVV.

This chain joins TRBV18 and TRBJ1-3; D gene unclear. With 6 bases removed from V and 0 bases from J, the gap between germline ends came to 12 bases. The CDR3 contains 15 residues. The germline V gene has CDR1 KGHSH and CDR2 LQKENI. Here the CDR3 reads CASSPQTSSGNTIYF. Written as DNA, the CDR3 is TGTGCCAGCTCTCCCCAGACAAGCTCTGGAAACACCATATATTTT.

The gene calls are TRBV11-2 and TRBJ2-5; perhaps TRBD2 as D (5 bases). This CDR3 region has 14 residues. Germline assignment: CDR1 SGHAT and CDR2 FQNNGV. V lost 5 bases to trimming and J lost 4 bases, with 14 bases between them. For the CDR3, the DNA is TGTGCCAGCAGCCCCACCGAGGGCGGAGAGACCCAGTACTTC. Its protein product is CASSPTEGGETQYF.

This rearrangement joins TRBV19 to TRBJ1-2; TRBD1 might be the D (6 bases). Germline V gene lookup returns CDR1 LNHDA and CDR2 SQIVND (reference sequence). There are 15 residues in the CDR3. V was trimmed by 4 bases and J by 8 bases, leaving 20 bases between them. CDR3 residues: CASSTPGQRDGGYTF. In DNA, the CDR3 is TGTGCCAGTAGTACTCCGGGACAACGCGACGGGGGCTACACCTTC.

This chain links TRBV27 with TRBJ1-3; 7 bases map to TRBD1. Germline trimming cut 5 bases from V and 11 bases from J; bases unmatched to any gene: 12. This CDR3 is 14 amino acids long. Looked up from germline, CDR1 is MNHEY and CDR2 is SMNVEV (reference sequence). CDR3 sequence reads: CASSGTGAAAPIYF. CDR3 DNA: TGTGCCAGCAGTGGAACAGGGGCCGCTGCCCCCATATATTTT.

The chain has TRBV7-8 and TRBJ1-6, with D perhaps TRBD1 (6 bases). The CDR3 is 16 residues long. V lost 1 base and J 2 bases, leaving 9 bases between the germline ends. Germline V gene lookup returns CDR1 SGHVS and CDR2 FQNEAQ. CDR3 bases: TGTGCCAGCAGCTTAGGGGGGGGCGCCTATAATTCACCCCTCCACTTT. Amino acids: CASSLGGGAYNSPLHF. The variable domain in full, with the rest retrieved from reference TRBV7-8 and TRBJ1-6, is GAGVSQSPRYKVAKRGQDVALRCDPISGHVSLFWYQQALGQGPEFLTYFQNEAQLDKSGLPSDRFFAERPEGSVSTLKIQRTQQEDSAVYLCASSLGGGAYNSPLHFGNGTRLTVT.

The table lists this clone with many counts. The chain links TRBV19 to TRBJ2-7, with D possibly matching TRBD1 (6 bases). The length of the CDR3 is 14 residues. Trimming removed 9 bases at V and 0 bases at J, with 15 bases between. Germline CDR1 reads LNHDA; CDR2 reads SQIVND (reference sequence). CDR3 sequence reads: CASTQGQSSYEQYF. The CDR3 coding sequence is TGTGCCAGCACTCAGGGGCAAAGCTCCTACGAGCAGTACTTC.

This chain's CDR3 is CASSPGARQIYNSPLHF. CDR3 coding DNA: TGTGCCAGCAGCCCGGGTGCGAGACAGATCTATAATTCACCCCTCCACTTT. The chain employs TRBV5-6 and TRBJ1-6; weak D call: TRBD1 (5 bases). CDR3 length equals 17 residues. V gave up 4 bases and J gave up 3 bases, with 17 bases separating them. Per germline, CDR1 SGHDT and CDR2 YYEEEE. Full variable domain (rest looked up from reference TRBV5-6 and TRBJ1-6): DAGVTQSPTHLIKTRGQQVTLRCSPKSGHDTVSWYQQALGQGPQFIFQYYEEEERQRGNFPDRFSGHQFPNYSSELNVNALLLGDSALYLCASSPGARQIYNSPLHFGNGTRLTVT.